This T cell receptor beta chain was recorded in a study of response to subunit inactivated influenza vaccine. Germline V lookup: CDR1 SGHDN, CDR2 FVKESK. The CDR3 covers 13 residues. Trimming removed 1 base at V and 4 bases at J, with 7 bases between. TCRdb reanalysed the RT-PCR reads using MiXCR and keeps one entry per CDR3 protein. The sample shows 500,000 to 600,000 distinct CDR3 sequences, 10% to 12% of them seen only once. In addition, the sample was reused for a study of T cells expressing NK-cell markers. That publication notes: Template switching by 5'RACE with UMIs generated the TCR beta cDNA. The TCR beta repertoires were obtained from sorted CD3+CD56+NKG2C+, CD3+CD56+NKG2C- and CD3+CD56-NKG2C+ T cells. Each of over 5 donors carried dominant NKG2C+ clonotypes accounting for about 1.0-7.0% of CD8+ T cells. Similarly, these clonotypes led the CD3+CD56-NKG2C+ fraction as well in a handful of donors.

The rearrangement links TRBV14 to TRBJ1-1, with D hard to call. Sequencing used PBMCs from blood, obtained on the day of vaccination. The TCR originated in a man in his fifties who received an inactivated influenza vaccine. CDR3 residues: CASSQGVFTEAFF. The CDR3 DNA reads TGTGCCAGCAGCCAAGGAGTATTCACTGAAGCTTTCTTT.